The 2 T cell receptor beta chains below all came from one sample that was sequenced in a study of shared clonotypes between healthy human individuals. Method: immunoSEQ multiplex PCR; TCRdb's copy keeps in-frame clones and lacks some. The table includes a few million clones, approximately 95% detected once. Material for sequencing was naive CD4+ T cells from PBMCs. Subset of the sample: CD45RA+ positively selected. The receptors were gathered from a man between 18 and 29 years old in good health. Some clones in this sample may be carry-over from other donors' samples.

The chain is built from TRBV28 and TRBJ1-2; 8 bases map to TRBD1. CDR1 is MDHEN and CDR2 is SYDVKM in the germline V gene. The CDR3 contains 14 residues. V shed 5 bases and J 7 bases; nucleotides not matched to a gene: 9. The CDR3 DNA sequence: TGTGCCAGCAGTCCCTATCAGGGGGCGGGTGGCTACACCTTC. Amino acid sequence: CASSPYQGAGGYTF.

CDR3 loop: CASRPTGVDQPQHF. The DNA for the CDR3 is TGTGCCAGCCGTCCGACAGGTGTAGATCAGCCCCAGCATTTT. This sequence joins TRBV6-6 and TRBJ1-5; D possibly corresponds to TRBD1 (6 bases). Germline loops: CDR1 MNHNY, CDR2 SVGAGI (reference sequence). The CDR3 has 14 residues. The germline V and J ends were trimmed by 8 bases and 5 bases, with 16 bases remaining between them.